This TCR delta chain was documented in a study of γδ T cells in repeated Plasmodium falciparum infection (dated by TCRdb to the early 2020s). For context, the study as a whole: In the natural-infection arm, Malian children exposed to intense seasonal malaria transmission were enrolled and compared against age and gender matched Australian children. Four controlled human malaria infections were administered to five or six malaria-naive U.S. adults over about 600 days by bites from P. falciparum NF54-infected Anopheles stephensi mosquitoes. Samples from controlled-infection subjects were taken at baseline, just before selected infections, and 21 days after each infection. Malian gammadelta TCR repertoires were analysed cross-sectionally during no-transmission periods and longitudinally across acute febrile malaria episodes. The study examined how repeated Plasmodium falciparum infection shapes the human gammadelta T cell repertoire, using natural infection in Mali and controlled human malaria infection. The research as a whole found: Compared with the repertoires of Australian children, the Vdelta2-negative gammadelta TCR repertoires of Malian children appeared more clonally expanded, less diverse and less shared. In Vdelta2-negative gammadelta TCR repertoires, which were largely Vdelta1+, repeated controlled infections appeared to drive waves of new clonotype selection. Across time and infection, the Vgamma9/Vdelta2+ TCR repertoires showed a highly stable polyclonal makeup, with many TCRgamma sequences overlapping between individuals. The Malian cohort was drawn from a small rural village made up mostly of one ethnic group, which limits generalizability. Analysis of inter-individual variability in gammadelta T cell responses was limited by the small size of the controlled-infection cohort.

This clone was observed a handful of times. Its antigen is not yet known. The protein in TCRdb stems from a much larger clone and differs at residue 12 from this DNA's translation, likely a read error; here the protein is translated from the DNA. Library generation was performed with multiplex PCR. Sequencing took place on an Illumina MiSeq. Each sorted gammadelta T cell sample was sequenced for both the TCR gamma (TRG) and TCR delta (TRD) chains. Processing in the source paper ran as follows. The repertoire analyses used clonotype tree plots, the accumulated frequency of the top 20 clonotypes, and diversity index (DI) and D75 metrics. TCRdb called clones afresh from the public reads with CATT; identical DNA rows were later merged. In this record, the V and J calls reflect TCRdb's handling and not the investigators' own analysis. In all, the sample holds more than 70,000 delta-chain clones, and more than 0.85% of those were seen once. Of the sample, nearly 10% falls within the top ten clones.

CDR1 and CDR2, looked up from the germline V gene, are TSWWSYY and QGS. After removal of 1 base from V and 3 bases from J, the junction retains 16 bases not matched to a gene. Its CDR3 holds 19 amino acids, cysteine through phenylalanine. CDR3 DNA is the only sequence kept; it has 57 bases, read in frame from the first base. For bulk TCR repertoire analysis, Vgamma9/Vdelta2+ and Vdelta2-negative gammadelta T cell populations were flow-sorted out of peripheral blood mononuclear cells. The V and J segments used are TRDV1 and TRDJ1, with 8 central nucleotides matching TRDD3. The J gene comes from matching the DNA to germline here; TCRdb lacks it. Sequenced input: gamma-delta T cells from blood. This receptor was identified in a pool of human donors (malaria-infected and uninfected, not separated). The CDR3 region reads CALGEPYNSGGHGADKLIF. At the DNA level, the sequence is TGTGCTCTTGGGGAACCATACAATTCTGGGGGACACGGGGCCGATAAACTCATCTTT.